This TCR beta chain was found in a study of T cells after posttransplantation cyclophosphamide. Concerning this clone itself: As yet, its antigen is unknown.

TCRdb keeps only in-frame clones here, not all; method: immunoSEQ multiplex PCR. The sample consists of 21,000 or so clones, 65% to 90% of them appearing once. Study conclusions and caveats: TRB clonality was highly associated with recipient CMV seropositivity and reactivation.

Trimming shortened V by 4 bases and J by 3 bases, and 6 bases separated the two germline ends. Germline V gives CDR1 KGHSH, CDR2 LQKENI. The CDR3 consists of 12 residues. Controls had myeloablative marrow grafts with methotrexate and calcineurin inhibitor, sampled at 1 year. The sequence derives from a female patient aged 30-39 years who received an allogeneic stem cell transplant from an unrelated donor, was CMV-positive, and had acute and chronic GVHD. Some T cells may be transferred from the graft donor. Sequenced material: PBMCs, taken about 400 days after allogeneic stem cell transplant with calcineurin inhibitor and methotrexate. This chain uses TRBV18 with TRBJ2-5; tentatively, D is TRBD1 (6 bases). The DNA of the CDR3 is TGTGCCAGCTCACACAGGGAAGAGACCCAGTACTTC. This gives the protein CASSHREETQYF.